The entry that follows covers one T cell receptor beta chain sequence. Its antigen remains unknown. Pooling covered second doses at about 4 or about 12 weeks. The data were taken from a study of T cell responses to AZD1222 COVID-19 vaccine. Overall study results and limits: Targeting of unmutated variant regions was reportedly seen in nearly half of spike-specific TCRs.

Produced via immunoSEQ multiplex PCR; TCRdb's table is partial and in-frame only. The sample carries 150,000 to 200,000 clones, about 92% recorded once. V lost 3 bases and J 5 bases, leaving 11 bases between the germline ends. The germline V gene has CDR1 SGHRS and CDR2 YFSETQ. This CDR3 spans 14 amino acids. The sample consisted of peripheral blood, taken 28 days after the second AZD1222 dose. This clonotype was obtained from an adult who received the AZD1222 COVID-19 vaccine. J is TRBJ1-4 and V is TRBV5-1; D remains unclear. CDR3: CASSYQWPNEKLFF. The DNA of the CDR3 is TGCGCCAGCAGCTATCAGTGGCCGAATGAAAAACTGTTTTTT.